The 16 T cell receptor beta chains below all came from one sample that was sequenced in a study of tumor and adjacent non-tumor tissue in lung cancer (dated 2018 in TCRdb). Receptor amplification or capture employed multiplex PCR. TCRdb lists the instrument as Illumina HiSeq 2500. TCRbeta libraries were constructed through three rounds of nested PCR with primers (Table S4) according to protocols adapted from ARM-PCR. TCRdb trimmed the raw reads at Q25, called clones with MiXCR and kept productive beta chains. Every entry covers one CDR3 protein and lists the most common genes and DNA from its rows. In this sample the table shows roughly 67,000 distinct CDR3 sequences, under 80% of which occur a single time. The ten biggest clones cover around 43% of the sample. RNA was isolated from bulk, unsorted tissue, and RNA quality was assessed with a NanoDrop ND-1000 and an Agilent 2100. Normal lung samples were distant non-tumor tissue taken more than 3 cm from the tumor edge.

The sample was distant non-tumor lung tissue. The receptors were gathered from a man between 60 and 75 years old with non-small cell lung cancer.

To note about this clonotype: It may be a read error: a sequence one base away is much more abundant. This CDR3 is missing its conserved last phenylalanine or tryptophan, likely due to a read error. This sequence joins TRBV14 and TRBJ2-1; maybe TRBD2 (5 bases). This CDR3 contains 18 residues. Germline CDR1 reads SGHDN; CDR2 reads FVKESK. Between the trimmed V and J ends, which lost 1 base and 4 bases, there was a span of 20 bases. Here the CDR3 DNA reads TGTGCCAGCAGCCAAGGTCCGGTCTGGACTTCCCGATACAATGAGCAGTTCTTA. Encoded protein: CASSQGPVWTSRYNEQFL.

A note on this clonotype: The junction departs from the called germline gene at one end, perhaps through a read error. CDR3 DNA: TGTGCCAGCAGTTTTCTTGGGAACTCCTACAAGCAATACTTC. This encodes CASSFLGNSYKQYF. V and J are TRBV12-3 or TRBV12-4 and TRBJ2-7; D unresolved. This CDR3 has 14 amino acids.

The chain couples TRBV7-9 to TRBJ2-7, with D maybe TRBD2 (6 bases). The CDR3 is 14 amino acids. Between the trimmed V and J ends, which lost 5 bases and 7 bases, there was a span of 18 bases. Germline-derived CDR1 and CDR2 are SEHNR and FQNEAQ (reference sequence). The CDR3 bases are TGTGCCAGCAGCGGGGGAACTAGCCGGTTTGAGCAGTACTTC. Amino acids: CASSGGTSRFEQYF.

Worth noting for this clonotype: It is likely a read error, because the conserved phenylalanine at the end of the CDR3 is missing. It is unclear where the CDR3 begins or ends on the DNA, so no DNA is shown, and the CDR3 is as TCRdb lists it. CDR3 residues: CASSSDPDRGDEKFL. The V and J genes are TRBV11-3 and TRBJ2-1; whether TRBD1, the table's D call, matches the DNA was not checked. Germline assignment: CDR1 SGHNT and CDR2 YENEEA. The CDR3 contains 15 residues when both ends are counted.

Concerning this clonotype: This may be a read error, as it is one base from a much larger clone. The genes are TRBV20-1 and TRBJ2-2; D gene ambiguous. The CDR3 is 12 residues long. Germline V CDR1 and CDR2: DFQATT, SNEGSKA (reference sequence). Between the trimmed V and J ends, which lost 7 bases and 3 bases, there was a span of 9 bases. The CDR3 nucleotides read TGCAGTGTTAGTCGTCACACCGGGGAGCTGTTTTTT. This codes for CSVSRHTGELFF.

Comment on this clonotype: The conserved closing phenylalanine or tryptophan is absent in this CDR3, likely reflecting a read error. This rearrangement joins TRBV29-1 to TRBJ2-5, with D possibly matching TRBD1 (5 bases). The V and J ends lost 8 bases and 5 bases respectively, with 18 bases between them. Germline CDR1 SQVTM, CDR2 ANQGSEA. The CDR3 totals 13 residues. Here the CDR3 reads CSLADSPSETQYL. The CDR3 DNA reads as TGCAGCCTTGCAGACAGTCCGTCTGAGACCCAGTACCTC.

This clonotype was picked up one time. The chain combines TRBV19 with TRBJ2-3; D call uncertain. Germline CDR1 is LNHDA and CDR2 is SQIVND (reference sequence). V lost 3 bases and J lost 6, with 10 bases in between. This CDR3 is 13 amino acids long. The DNA for the CDR3 is TGTGCCAGTAGTATGGGGTCCTCGGATACGCAGTATTTT. This encodes CASSMGSSDTQYF.

In regard to this clonotype: This is likely a read error, given that the CDR3 carries no conserved phenylalanine or tryptophan at its end. This sequence joins TRBV5-6 and TRBJ1-6, with TRBD1 matching over 8 bases. Germline CDR1 is SGHDT and CDR2 is YYEEEE. The CDR3 runs to 15 residues. CDR3 nucleotide sequence: TGTGTCAGCAGCTTGAGACAGGGGAATGGATCACCCCTCCACGTT. It encodes CVSSLRQGNGSPLHV.

In the case of this clonotype: At one end the junction does not follow the germline gene, possibly because of a read error. The chain couples TRBV12-3 or TRBV12-4 to TRBJ2-1; D could derive from TRBD1 or TRBD2 (6 bases each). The CDR3 spans 15 residues. CDR3 nucleotides: TGTACCAGCAGCTTCCCTCGGCGGGACAACAATAAGCAGTTCTTC. Amino acid sequence: CTSSFPRRDNNKQFF.

This clonotype was seen repeatedly, ten times or more. V usage is TRBV5-4 and J usage is TRBJ2-7; weak D call: TRBD2 (5 bases). CDR1 is SGHNT and CDR2 is YYREEE in the germline V gene (reference sequence). This CDR3 is 14 amino acids long. Between the trimmed V and J ends, which lost 4 bases and 5 bases, there was a span of 16 bases. CDR3 DNA: TGTGCCAGCAGCCCCGCGGGTAGGTCCCACGAGCAGTACTTC. Its translation: CASSPAGRSHEQYF.

In nucleotides, the CDR3 is TGTGCCAGCAGTGAGGGACAGGGGTCGGCGGATGAGCAGTTCTTC. Encoded protein: CASSEGQGSADEQFF. V gene TRBV6-1 combines with J gene TRBJ2-1, with 10 bases identical to TRBD1. Trimming removed 3 bases from V and 8 bases from J; junction bases left unmatched: 7. Germline V gene sequence: CDR1 MNHNS, CDR2 SASEGT. The CDR3 is 15 amino acids.

A word on this clonotype: At one boundary the junction diverges from the germline segment, which might be a read error. The chain combines TRBV4-1 with TRBJ1-2, with TRBD1 as a possible D gene (5 bases). The CDR3 has 17 amino acids. The germline gives CDR1 MGHRA, CDR2 YSYEKL. The CDR3 loop is CDSTSSSGGGMDYSYTF. In DNA form, the CDR3 reads TGCGACAGTACATCCTCATCCGGGGGAGGGATGGACTATAGCTACACCTTC.

This chain connects TRBV29-1 to TRBJ2-5; D might be TRBD1 or TRBD2, each matching 5 bases. Trimming took 5 bases from V and 5 from J, leaving 15 bases between them. Germline-derived CDR1 and CDR2 are SQVTM and ANQGSEA. The CDR3 sequence is 13 residues long. The CDR3 region has the DNA TGCAGCGTTTCTCGGGGACGAGGGGAGACCCAGTACTTC. Amino acid sequence: CSVSRGRGETQYF.

Points on this clonotype: Sequence at one end of the junction differs from germline and may be a read error. The chain combines TRBV11-3 with TRBJ2-3, with TRBD2 matching 11 bases. The CDR3 runs to 16 residues. Germline-derived CDR1 and CDR2 are SGHNT and YENEEA. CDR3 DNA sequence: TGTGCCAGCAGCCCAGGGACTAGCGGTGTCATAGATATGCAGTATTTT. Amino acids: CASSPGTSGVIDMQYF.

V gene TRBV29-1 combines with J gene TRBJ1-5, with D possibly matching TRBD1 (5 bases). This CDR3 is built from 13 residues. In germline, CDR1 is SQVTM, CDR2 ANQGSEA. The CDR3 region is CTVRQRGNQPQHF. CDR3 bases: TGCACCGTGAGACAGAGGGGCAATCAGCCCCAGCATTTT.

The V and J genes are TRBV29-1 and TRBJ2-1; D gene unclear. V was trimmed by 4 bases and J by 2 bases, leaving 15 bases between them. CDR1 SQVTM and CDR2 ANQGSEA come from the germline V gene. CDR3 length: 15 amino acids. The CDR3 region is CSVGGGMITYNEQFF. The CDR3 nucleotides are TGCAGCGTTGGGGGTGGGATGATCACCTACAATGAGCAGTTCTTC.